The rows below give T cell receptor beta chains drawn from one sample of a study of radiotherapy plus CTLA-4 blockade in lung cancer. TCRdb's table, derived via immunoSEQ multiplex PCR, lists solely in-frame clones and lacks some. There are 81,000 or so clones in the sample; 60% to 85% occur only once, and over 20% lies in the top ten. Sequenced here: peripheral blood, sampled from a patient treated with radiotherapy plus ipilimumab. These receptors all come from a human donor with non-small cell lung cancer whose response to radiotherapy plus ipilimumab could not be evaluated. Some clones in this sample may be carry-over from other donors' samples. CDR3s include the opening cysteine and the closing phenylalanine or tryptophan. The D gene is left open where the match is weak. Clone sizes are given selectively: once, few, many, or a class where the clone is expanded.

abundance	j_gene	d_gene	v_gene	CDR3aa	CDR3nt
.	TRBJ1-1	TRBD1	TRBV5-6	CASSLVTGPTEAFF	TGTGCCAGCAGCTTGGTGACAGGGCCCACTGAAGCTTTCTTT
.	TRBJ1-1	.	TRBV6-5	CASSVQGMGTEAFF	TGTGCCAGCAGTGTACAGGGTATGGGCACTGAAGCTTTCTTT
.	TRBJ2-1	TRBD1	TRBV28	CASSLKGGGRSYNEQFF	TGTGCCAGCAGTTTGAAAGGGGGCGGGCGATCCTACAATGAGCAGTTCTTC
.	TRBJ2-3	.	TRBV5-4	CASSLPPGTDTQYF	TGTGCCAGCAGCTTGCCCCCGGGCACAGATACGCAGTATTTT
.	TRBJ1-4	TRBD1	TRBV7-8	CASSASGTANEKLFF	TGTGCCAGCAGCGCCTCCGGGACAGCTAATGAAAAACTGTTTTTT
few	TRBJ2-2	TRBD1	TRBV5-1	CASSPFGGTGVTGELFF	TGCGCCAGCAGCCCCTTCGGCGGGACAGGGGTTACCGGGGAGCTGTTTTTT
.	TRBJ1-4	.	TRBV28	CASSQGGSDEKLFF	TGTGCCAGCAGCCAGGGAGGGAGTGATGAAAAACTGTTTTTT
.	TRBJ2-1	.	TRBV7-8	CASSSGLYNEQFF	TGTGCCAGCAGCTCGGGACTTTACAATGAGCAGTTCTTC
.	TRBJ2-6	.	TRBV5-1	CASSPNTGANVLTF	TGCGCCAGCAGCCCCAACACTGGGGCCAACGTCCTGACTTTC
once	TRBJ2-5	.	TRBV29-1	CSVAPGGQQETQYF	TGCAGCGTTGCCCCCGGAGGACAGCAAGAGACCCAGTACTTC
.	TRBJ1-5	.	TRBV5-8	CASTPSPNQPQHF	TGTGCCAGCACCCCGAGCCCCAATCAGCCCCAGCATTTT
.	TRBJ1-2	TRBD1	TRBV27	CASSLDRVNYGYTF	TGTGCCAGCAGTCTCGACAGGGTGAACTATGGCTACACCTTC
.	TRBJ2-7	TRBD1	TRBV20-1	CSAGTGDEQYF	TGCAGTGCAGGGACAGGGGACGAGCAGTACTTC
.	TRBJ2-7	TRBD2	TRBV7-9	CASSLGGGGAPYEQYF	TGTGCCAGCAGCTTAGGGGGCGGGGGGGCTCCATACGAGCAGTACTTC
.	TRBJ1-6	.	TRBV6-6	CASRPVRGTNNSPLHF	TGTGCCAGCAGGCCCGTAAGGGGAACAAATAATTCACCCCTCCACTTT
.	TRBJ2-1	TRBD2	TRBV6-1	CASSGRGIAGKYNEQFF	TGTGCCAGCAGTGGTCGCGGAATAGCGGGGAAGTACAATGAGCAGTTCTTC
.	TRBJ1-2	.	TRBV5-1	CASSLAQANYGYTF	TGCGCCAGCAGCTTGGCGCAGGCTAACTATGGCTACACCTTC